These T cell receptor beta chains were read from a single sample in a study of blood T cell repertoires in COVID-19. Repertoires were generated with immunoSEQ multiplex PCR, while TCRdb's copy carries only in-frame clones and drops some. Among roughly 150,000 clones listed, 84% were seen once. Sample: peripheral blood. The receptors stem from a human donor in a cohort sampled during active COVID-19. CDR3s include the opening cysteine and the closing phenylalanine or tryptophan. D genes are given only for firm matches. Clone size is given for some rows only: seen once, a few or many times, or a class if the clone is expanded.

>.|TRBJ2-3|TRBV23-1|TRBD2
TGCGCCAGCATTCGCGTCTGGACTAGCGGGGACCTCGGGCCAGATACGCAGTATTTT
CASIRVWTSGDLGPDTQYF
>.|TRBJ2-3|TRBV2|.
TGTGCCAGCAGCGCTGGGGCCGCCATCACAGATACGCAGTATTTT
CASSAGAAITDTQYF
>few|TRBJ1-2|TRBV18|.
TGTGCCAGCTCACGAGACGACAGGTTCTATGGCTACACCTTC
CASSRDDRFYGYTF
>once|TRBJ1-4|TRBV18|.
TGTGCCAGCTCACCACTAACGGCAACTAATGAAAAACTGTTTTTT
CASSPLTATNEKLFF
>.|TRBJ1-1|TRBV6-5|.
TGTGCCAGCATTTCGCCGGGACACAACACTGAAGCTTTCTTT
CASISPGHNTEAFF
>.|TRBJ2-2|TRBV28|.
TGTGCCAGCAGCCATGCGAGCGCGAACACCGGGGAGCTGTTTTTT
CASSHASANTGELFF
>once|TRBJ2-6|TRBV18|TRBD2
TGTGCCAGCTCACCCCTCGGGGGGGACTCTGGGGCCAACGTCCTGACTTTC
CASSPLGGDSGANVLTF
>.|TRBJ2-2|TRBV19|.
TGTGCCAGTAGTATAGACGTAGGACGAGGGTTGGGGGAGCTGTTTTTT
CASSIDVGRGLGELFF
>.|TRBJ1-5|TRBV7-2|.
TGTGCCAGCAGCTTAGCAGCGAATAGCAATCAGCCCCAGCATTTT
CASSLAANSNQPQHF
>.|TRBJ1-6|TRBV6-6|TRBD1
TGTGCCAGCACCACAGGGGAAACTCACAATTCACCCCTCCACTTT
CASTTGETHNSPLHF
>.|TRBJ2-7|TRBV5-1|.
TGCGCCAGCAGTTTTGTAGGGGGAGGGTCCTACGAGCAGTACTTC
CASSFVGGGSYEQYF
>.|TRBJ1-4|TRBV7-9|TRBD1
TGTGCCAGCAGCGCCCCAGGGGGTCTAGGGGGACTGTTTTTT
CASSAPGGLGGLFF
>.|TRBJ2-7|TRBV25-1|.
TGTGCCAGCAGTGTACAGGGCTACGAGCAGTACTTC
CASSVQGYEQYF
>.|TRBJ1-1|TRBV5-4|TRBD1
TGTGCCAGCAGGAAGACAGGGGGCACTGAAGCTTTCTTT
CASRKTGGTEAFF
>.|TRBJ1-3|TRBV15|TRBD1
TGTGCCACCAGCAGAACCGGGACAGACCTTGGAAACACCATATATTTT
CATSRTGTDLGNTIYF
>.|TRBJ2-3|TRBV19|.
TGTGCCAGTAAGGGCCGGGGTTCGGATACGCAGTATTTT
CASKGRGSDTQYF
>.|TRBJ1-5|TRBV7-9|TRBD1
TGTGCCAGCAGCTCCGACAGGGAGCAGGGTCAGCCCCAGCATTTT
CASSSDREQGQPQHF
>many|TRBJ1-1|TRBV11-3|TRBD1
TGTGCCAGCAGCCCCCCGACAGGGGAAAACACTGAAGCTTTCTTT
CASSPPTGENTEAFF
>.|TRBJ2-5|TRBV2|.
TGTGCCAGGTCCCTAATCGGGACTGGAGAGACCCAGTACTTC
CARSLIGTGETQYF
>.|TRBJ1-3|TRBV6-5|.
TGTGCCAGCACTCTGACATTCTCTGGAAACACCATATATTTT
CASTLTFSGNTIYF
>.|TRBJ2-5|TRBV15|.
TGTGCCACCAGCAGAGAGATGAGGACCCAGTACTTC
CATSREMRTQYF
>.|TRBJ2-5|TRBV5-1|.
TGCGCCAGCTCGCGGGATTCTGTGCTAGAGACCCAGTACTTC
CASSRDSVLETQYF
>few|TRBJ2-7|TRBV7-9|TRBD1
TGTGCCAGCAGCTTGGACAGGGGCTACGAGCAGTACTTC
CASSLDRGYEQYF
>.|TRBJ1-5|TRBV24-1|.
TGTGCCACCAGTGACCCCGACAGTGGCAATCAGCCCCAGCATTTT
CATSDPDSGNQPQHF
>.|TRBJ1-4|TRBV7-9|.
TGTGCCAGCAGCTTTTCGGAAAAACTGTTTTTT
CASSFSEKLFF
>.|TRBJ1-1|TRBV5-3|TRBD1
TGTGCCAGAAGCCCCCGACAGGGGATGAACACTGAAGCTTTCTTT
CARSPRQGMNTEAFF
>.|TRBJ2-2|TRBV5-1|.
TGCGCCAGCAGCCTGGAGGGGTCGAACACCGGGGAGCTGTTTTTT
CASSLEGSNTGELFF
>.|TRBJ2-3|TRBV27|.
TGTGCCAGCAGTTTGCGGGCAATAGATACGCAGTATTTT
CASSLRAIDTQYF
>.|TRBJ2-7|TRBV28|.
TGTGCCAGCACCCAGGCAGGGGGGAGTTTGTACGAGCAGTACTTC
CASTQAGGSLYEQYF
>.|TRBJ2-3|TRBV5-5|.
TGTGCCAGCAGCTTGGAGGGAGTCGGTGCAGATACGCAGTATTTT
CASSLEGVGADTQYF
>many|TRBJ1-3|TRBV19|.
TGTGCCAGTAAGGGCTCGGGGAGAGCTGGAAACACCATATATTTT
CASKGSGRAGNTIYF
>.|TRBJ2-3|TRBV4-1|TRBD1
TGCGCCAGCAGCCAAGGAGGGGGCACGCCTAGCACAGATACGCAGTATTTT
CASSQGGGTPSTDTQYF
>many|TRBJ2-3|TRBV6-5|TRBD1
TGTGCCAGCAGTAGCAGGGGGTACACAGATACGCAGTATTTT
CASSSRGYTDTQYF
>.|TRBJ2-3|TRBV18|TRBD2
TGTGCCAGCTCATCTACTAGCGGGGGGGCCGGGGATACGCAGTATTTT
CASSSTSGGAGDTQYF
>.|TRBJ2-7|TRBV19|.
.
CASSSGLAGGIPSYEQYF
>.|TRBJ1-2|TRBV19|.
TGTGCCAGTAGTAACCGGACACCCAGGAACTATGGCTACACCTTC
CASSNRTPRNYGYTF
>once|TRBJ2-5|TRBV4-2|TRBD2
TGTGCCAGCAGCCAACCCGGGACTAGCGGGGGGGCCGGAGAGACCCAGTACTTC
CASSQPGTSGGAGETQYF
>.|TRBJ1-2|TRBV5-4|.
TGTGCCAGCAGCCTGACAGCTAACTATGGCTACACCTTC
CASSLTANYGYTF
>.|TRBJ1-6|TRBV7-2|TRBD1
TGTGCCAGCAGCGATAGGGGACAGGGGTTTGATCCCCTCCACTTT
CASSDRGQGFDPLHF
>.|TRBJ1-2|TRBV9|TRBD1
TGTGCCAGCAGCCCCCGGGACAGCTGGGTTGGCTATGGCTACACCTTC
CASSPRDSWVGYGYTF
>.|TRBJ2-3|TRBV19|.
TGTGCCAGTAGCACTAGGGGGGATACGCAGTATTTT
CASSTRGDTQYF
>.|TRBJ2-5|TRBV23-1|.
TGCGCCAGCAGTCAATCTTTCGGGGGGCTTTCGGCTTGGGAGACCCAGTACTTC
CASSQSFGGLSAWETQYF
>.|TRBJ2-3|TRBV14|TRBD2
TGTGCCAGCAGCCGATTAAGCGGGGGATTAGATACGCAGTATTTT
CASSRLSGGLDTQYF
>.|TRBJ2-5|TRBV6-5|.
TGTGCCAGCAGCTTAGGGGGTAACCAAGAGACCCAGTACTTC
CASSLGGNQETQYF
>.|TRBJ2-6|TRBV2|.
TGTGCCAGCAGTAACCAGATACCCGGGGCCAACGTCCTGACTTTC
CASSNQIPGANVLTF